This T cell receptor (beta chain) was sequenced during a study of T cells after posttransplantation cyclophosphamide. Germline V CDR1 and CDR2: SGHTA, FQGNSA. CDR3 length: 15 residues. V lost 4 bases, J lost 3 bases, and 13 bases lay in between. Of note for this clone: Its antigen is currently unknown.

Study-level points and caveats: TRB overlap between skin or GI tissue T cells and blood was limited. Donor CD8+ memory clones often dominated recipient blood repertoires at later times.

Busulfan-fludarabine conditioning, marrow transplant, and cyclophosphamide on days +3 and +4 were administered. Libraries were prepared by immunoSEQ multiplex PCR; TCRdb keeps only in-frame clonotypes and omits some of them. The sample holds 12,000 or so clones, around nine tenths seen once. This material consisted of PBMCs, taken after allogeneic stem cell transplant with posttransplant cyclophosphamide. This clonotype was sampled from a female patient aged 30 to 45 who received an allogeneic stem cell transplant from an unrelated donor, was CMV-positive, and had no GVHD. Part of the T cells may come from the graft donor. The chain combines TRBV7-2 with TRBJ1-3; D possibly corresponds to TRBD1 (5 bases). The CDR3 is CASSSSGRGGNTIYF. The CDR3 DNA is TGTGCCAGCAGCTCCTCAGGGAGGGGTGGAAACACCATATATTTT.